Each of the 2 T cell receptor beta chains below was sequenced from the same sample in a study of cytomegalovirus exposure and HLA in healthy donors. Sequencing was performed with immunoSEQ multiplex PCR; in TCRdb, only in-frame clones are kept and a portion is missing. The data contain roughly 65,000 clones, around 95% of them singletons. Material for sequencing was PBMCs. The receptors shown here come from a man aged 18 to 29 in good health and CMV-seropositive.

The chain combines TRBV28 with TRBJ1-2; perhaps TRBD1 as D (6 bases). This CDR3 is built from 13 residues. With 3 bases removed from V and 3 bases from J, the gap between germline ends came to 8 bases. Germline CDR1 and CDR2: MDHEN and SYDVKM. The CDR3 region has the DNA TGTGCCAGCAGTTTGAACAGGGACTATGGCTACACCTTC. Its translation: CASSLNRDYGYTF.

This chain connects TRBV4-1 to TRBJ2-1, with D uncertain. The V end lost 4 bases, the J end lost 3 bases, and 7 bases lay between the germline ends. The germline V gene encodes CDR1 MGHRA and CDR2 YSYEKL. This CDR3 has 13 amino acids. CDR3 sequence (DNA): TGCGCCAGCAGCCGACTGGGCTACAATGAGCAGTTCTTC. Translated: CASSRLGYNEQFF.